These 24 T cell receptor beta chains came from one sample sequenced in a study of T cells in Graves' hyperthyroidism and ophthalmopathy. Researchers took RNA transcripts and amplified the TCR beta CDR3 regions from them. Researchers ran a first-round RT-PCR on the TCR CDR3 using the HTBI primer set. TCRdb reprocessed the multiplex PCR reads via MiXCR and lists one record per CDR3 protein. The sample lists 360,000 or so distinct CDR3 sequences, roughly 19% seen once, with about 3.7% in the top ten. Material: blood. These receptor sequences come from a woman aged 18 to 35 with Graves' hyperthyroidism.

This clonotype was seen repeatedly, ten times or more. V gene TRBV4-1 combines with J gene TRBJ1-2; D call uncertain. Germline V gives CDR1 MGHRA, CDR2 YSYEKL. The CDR3 contains 15 residues. Trimming shortened V by 1 base and J by 0 bases, and 9 bases separated the two germline ends. This chain's CDR3 is CASSQGTASNYGYTF. CDR3 bases: TGCGCCAGCAGCCAAGGGACGGCTTCTAACTATGGCTACACCTTC.

DNA for the CDR3: TGCAGTGCTAGAGATCTATATACGTACGAGCAGTACTTC. Protein sequence: CSARDLYTYEQYF. This sequence joins TRBV20-1 and TRBJ2-7; D gene uncertain. The CDR3 totals 13 residues. Trimming cost V 0 bases and J 4 bases, with 10 bases left between them. Germline-derived CDR1 and CDR2 are DFQATT and SNEGSKA (reference sequence).

This clonotype was observed at least ten times. This chain joins TRBV12-3 or TRBV12-4 and TRBJ2-7; D ambiguous. Trimming took off 8 bases at V and 2 bases at J, with 16 bases between the two ends. The CDR3 is made up of 14 amino acids. This CDR3 is CASPYGWLPYEQYF. CDR3 nucleotide sequence: TGTGCCAGCCCCTACGGATGGTTACCCTACGAGCAGTACTTC.

This clonotype was seen more than once but under ten times. Being one base from a much bigger clone, this may be a read error. The chain has TRBV11-2 and TRBJ2-7; perhaps D is TRBD1 or TRBD2 (5 bases each). Germline loops: CDR1 SGHAT, CDR2 FQNNGV. The CDR3 totals 14 residues. The CDR3 region is CANSLGDRSYEQYF. CDR3 DNA: TGTGCCAACAGCTTAGGGGACCGCTCCTACGAGCAGTACTTC.

Ten or more counts support this clonotype. The chain links TRBV4-1 to TRBJ2-7, with D perhaps TRBD1 (6 bases). V was cut by 1 base and J by 0 bases, with 13 bases left in between. The CDR3 spans 16 residues. From germline, CDR1 is MGHRA and CDR2 YSYEKL. As DNA, the CDR3 is TGCGCCAGCAGCCAAGGGGGAACAGGGAGCTCCTACGAGCAGTACTTC. As protein: CASSQGGTGSSYEQYF.

This clonotype was seen many times. The chain couples TRBV12-3 or TRBV12-4 to TRBJ1-5; 7 nucleotides agree with TRBD1. The CDR3 runs to 17 residues. V lost 6 bases to trimming and J lost 1 base; unmatched junction nucleotides: 12. CDR3 bases: TGTGCCAGCAGGGGGGACGGTGCAGGGGGAAGCAATCAGCCCCAGCATTTT. This sequence encodes CASRGDGAGGSNQPQHF.

This sequence joins TRBV12-3 or TRBV12-4 and TRBJ1-1; the D gene is possibly TRBD1 (5 bases). The CDR3 extends over 15 amino acids. Deletions cut 2 bases from V and 5 bases from J, with 15 bases between. The CDR3 sequence: CASSLWDPAETEAFF. In DNA form, the CDR3 reads TGTGCCAGCAGTTTATGGGACCCGGCGGAAACTGAAGCTTTCTTT.

In its sample, this clonotype was seen a few times. The chain recombines TRBV6-1 with TRBJ2-3, with unresolved D. CDR1 and CDR2 (germline): MNHNS, SASEGT. The germline V and J ends were trimmed by 7 bases and 10 bases, with 3 bases remaining between them. The CDR3 consists of 8 residues. CDR3 bases: TGTGCCAGCAACTCGCAGTATTTT. It specifies CASNSQYF.

This clonotype was counted many times. The V and J genes are TRBV29-1 and TRBJ2-7; tentatively, D is TRBD2 (5 bases). Per the germline V gene, CDR1 is SQVTM and CDR2 is ANQGSEA. With 4 bases removed from V and 2 bases from J, the gap between germline ends came to 9 bases. The CDR3 is made up of 12 amino acids. CDR3 nucleotides: TGCAGCGTTGCCTCCGGGGCCTACGAGCAGTACTTC. It codes for CSVASGAYEQYF.

This clonotype was seen ten or more times. The rearrangement uses TRBV7-6 and TRBJ2-7, with D tentatively TRBD2 (5 bases). The V and J ends lost 5 bases and 4 bases respectively, with 24 bases between them. Per the germline V gene, CDR1 is SGHVS and CDR2 is FNYEAQ. The CDR3 contains 17 residues. The CDR3 coding sequence is TGTGCCAGCAGCACTAGTCCGATGGTACCTGGCTCGTACGAGCAGTACTTC. Protein product: CASSTSPMVPGSYEQYF.

In its sample, this clonotype was seen many times. The chain has TRBV24-1 and TRBJ2-1, with TRBD2 matching over 7 bases. The CDR3 runs to 16 residues. From germline, CDR1 is KGHDR and CDR2 SFDVKD. V dropped 5 bases and J dropped 5; count of bases not matched to a gene: 11. The CDR3 region is CATSGGRSAGDNEQFF. For the CDR3, the DNA is TGTGCCACCAGTGGGGGTCGGAGCGCGGGGGACAATGAGCAGTTCTTC.

Note on this clonotype: Compared with germline, one end of the junction differs, possibly owing to a read error. The CDR3 here is CASITGTAPSYERYF. DNA of the CDR3: TGTGCCAGCATAACCGGGACAGCTCCCTCCTACGAGCGGTACTTC. The gene calls are TRBV6-1 and TRBJ2-7; 7 nucleotides agree with TRBD1. Germline CDR1 is MNHNS and CDR2 is SASEGT. The CDR3 totals 15 residues.

This clonotype was observed at least ten times. The chain uses TRBV29-1 and TRBJ1-2, with TRBD1 identical over 8 bases. CDR1 is SQVTM, CDR2 ANQGSEA, per germline. The CDR3 has 13 amino acids. Trimming took 6 bases from V and 4 from J; bases not matched to a gene: 7. The CDR3 DNA sequence: TGCAGCGTGGCGCAGGGGGCCCGCTATGGCTACACCTTC. Its translation is CSVAQGARYGYTF.

V is TRBV18 and J is TRBJ1-1, with 9 bases matching TRBD1. V was pared by 2 bases and J by 4 bases, with 5 bases of the junction left unmatched. The V gene's germline CDR1 is KGHSH and CDR2 LQKENI. The CDR3 runs 15 residues. The CDR3 DNA is TGTGCCAGCTCACCAATGACAGGGGGAAGCACTGAAGCTTTCTTT. Its protein is CASSPMTGGSTEAFF.

This clonotype was recorded at least ten times. The genes are TRBV12-3 or TRBV12-4 and TRBJ2-4; D gene unclear. The germline V and J ends were trimmed by 0 bases and 0 bases, with 18 bases remaining between them. This CDR3 has 19 residues. The CDR3 here is CASSLAMQDRVLAKNIQYF. CDR3 bases: TGTGCCAGCAGTTTAGCTATGCAGGACCGAGTTCTAGCCAAAAACATTCAGTACTTC.

In this sample, this clonotype turned up many times. The rearrangement joins TRBV18 to TRBJ2-5; 8 bases map to TRBD1. In germline, CDR1 is KGHSH, CDR2 LQKENI. The CDR3 contains 15 residues. J gave up 5 bases and V 5 bases, and 10 bases lay outside the gene matches. Here the CDR3 DNA reads TGTGCCAGCTCAACCCTTACAGGGGGATCGGAGACCCAGTACTTC. It encodes CASSTLTGGSETQYF.

The chain links TRBV6-1 to TRBJ1-6; D unresolved. The germline V gene encodes CDR1 MNHNS and CDR2 SASEGT. The CDR3 is 13 amino acids. The V and J ends lost 6 bases and 9 bases respectively, with 12 bases between them. CDR3 in amino acids: CASRLMWLSPLHF. CDR3 nucleotides: TGTGCCAGCAGACTCATGTGGCTTTCACCCCTCCACTTT.

This clonotype was seen many times. V usage is TRBV6-1 and J usage is TRBJ1-2; D uncertain. The CDR3 has 13 residues. The V end lost 7 bases, the J end lost 8 bases, and 17 bases lay between the germline ends. The germline CDR1 and CDR2 sequences are MNHNS and SASEGT. The CDR3, as DNA: TGTGCCAGCACCCCCAGTAGAGTTTCGGGCTACACCTTC. Translated: CASTPSRVSGYTF.

The table lists this clonotype with many counts. The chain recombines TRBV6-1 with TRBJ1-1; no clear D gene. CDR3 length: 10 residues. The germline V gene encodes CDR1 MNHNS and CDR2 SASEGT. The V gene lost 1 base and the J gene lost 11 bases, with 5 bases spanning the gap. The DNA for the CDR3 is TGTGCCAGCAGTGAAGAGGTGGCTTTCTTT. Its protein is CASSEEVAFF.

The sample holds many counts of this clonotype. V usage is TRBV6-1 and J usage is TRBJ2-7; 9 nucleotides agree with TRBD1. The J segment lost 3 bases and the V segment lost 6 bases, leaving 12 bases of the junction unmatched. The CDR3 contains 16 residues. The germline V gene encodes CDR1 MNHNS and CDR2 SASEGT. The CDR3 loop reads CASSQFIRTGVYEQYF. The CDR3 nucleotides are TGTGCCAGCAGCCAATTTATAAGGACAGGGGTCTACGAGCAGTACTTC.

The rearrangement uses TRBV29-1 and TRBJ2-7, with TRBD2 matching 11 bases. This CDR3 has 14 residues. The germline V gene encodes CDR1 SQVTM and CDR2 ANQGSEA. J gave up 3 bases and V 7 bases, and 8 bases lay outside the gene matches. This chain's CDR3 is CSALTSGGGYEQYF. CDR3 nucleotide sequence: TGCAGCGCTCTTACTAGCGGGGGTGGCTACGAGCAGTACTTC.

Many counts were recorded for this clonotype. This chain joins TRBV7-2 and TRBJ2-7, with TRBD2 as a possible D gene (6 bases). The CDR3 loop spans 14 amino acids. Germline V lookup: CDR1 SGHTA, CDR2 FQGNSA. V shed 3 bases and J shed 2 bases, with 11 bases lying between them. DNA for the CDR3: TGTGCCAGCAGCTTGGAGTCGGGGGCCTACGAGCAGTACTTC. It specifies CASSLESGAYEQYF.

This clonotype was observed many times. The J gene is TRBJ1-5, the V gene TRBV7-3; TRBD1 is a possible D gene (5 bases). V lost 5 bases to trimming and J lost 2 bases, with 19 bases between them. The CDR3 length is 17 residues. Germline CDR1 and CDR2: SGHTA and FQGTGA. CDR3 loop: CASSPHGARIGNQPQHF. The CDR3 nucleotides read TGTGCCAGCAGCCCCCACGGGGCCAGGATAGGCAATCAGCCCCAGCATTTT.

The genes are TRBV29-1 and TRBJ2-5, with 15 bases that match TRBD2. J was trimmed by 6 bases and V by 3 bases; bases with no gene match: 2. The CDR3 is 14 residues long. CDR1 and CDR2 from the germline V gene are SQVTM and ANQGSEA. In DNA form, the CDR3 reads TGCAGCGTTGAGGGACTAGCGGGAGGTCAGACCCAGTACTTC. Its protein is CSVEGLAGGQTQYF.